The 13 T cell receptor beta chains reported below all come from one sample, sequenced in a study of prognosis after radiotherapy for stage I lung cancer. Two-round multiplex PCR, the amplification method, yielded TCR beta CDR3 from genomic DNA. Round-one PCR had primers specific to each TRBV and TRBJ gene. Using its own MiXCR run on the multiplex PCR reads, TCRdb lists one record per CDR3 protein. The sample includes approximately 15,000 distinct CDR3 sequences, less than 45% of them seen just once. The sequencing here drew on PBMCs, taken before or after stereotactic body radiation therapy (not recorded which). The receptor set was obtained from a donor aged 50 or older with non-small cell lung cancer.

Many counts were recorded for this clonotype. The junction shows a germline mismatch at one end, possibly a read error. The rearrangement joins TRBV5-1 to TRBJ1-6, with D maybe TRBD1 (6 bases). The V gene's germline CDR1 is SGHRS and CDR2 YFSETQ. The CDR3 is 16 residues long. The CDR3 region is CASRFGGARNNSPLHF. CDR3 DNA sequence: TGCGCCAGCCGCTTCGGGGGGGCGCGGAATAATTCACCCCTCCACTTT.

This clonotype was picked up many times. The V and J genes are TRBV7-9 and TRBJ1-2, with TRBD1 matching 9 bases. The junction had 14 bases not matched to a gene; V was cut back by 7 bases and J by 8 bases. The CDR3 totals 15 residues. Per the germline V gene, CDR1 is SEHNR and CDR2 is FQNEAQ (reference sequence). For the CDR3, the DNA is TGTGCCAGCATAAAACCCTCGGGGACAGGGACCGGCTACACCTTC. It encodes CASIKPSGTGTGYTF. Full variable domain (rest looked up from reference TRBV7-9 and TRBJ1-2): DTGVSQNPRHKITKRGQNVTFRCDPISEHNRLYWYRQTLGQGPEFLTYFQNEAQLEKSRLLSDRFSAERPKGSFSTLEIQRTEQGDSAMYLCASIKPSGTGTGYTFGSGTRLTVV.

The chain combines TRBV9 with TRBJ2-7, with D perhaps matching TRBD2 (5 bases). The CDR3 contains 15 residues. Germline-derived CDR1 and CDR2 are SGDLS and YYNGEE. V was trimmed by 4 bases and J by 3 bases, leaving 17 bases between them. The CDR3 is CASSPEGGFVYEQYF. The CDR3 DNA follows: TGTGCCAGCAGCCCCGAGGGCGGATTCGTCTACGAGCAGTACTTC.

This chain connects TRBV7-3 to TRBJ2-7; no reliable D call. This CDR3 contains 13 residues. The germline V and J ends were trimmed by 2 bases and 6 bases, with 11 bases remaining between them. CDR1 is SGHTA, CDR2 FQGTGA, per germline. The CDR3 sequence is CASSLVPVSEQYF. CDR3 DNA: TGTGCCAGCAGCTTAGTACCGGTCAGCGAGCAGTACTTC.

This clonotype has a count of ten or more. The V gene is TRBV5-1, the J gene TRBJ2-3, with unresolved D. Trimming pared 4 bases from V and 0 bases from J, leaving 12 bases between. In germline, CDR1 is SGHRS, CDR2 YFSETQ. This CDR3 is 15 amino acids long. The CDR3 DNA reads as TGCGCCAGCAGCCTACAGTTTTCTAGCACAGATACGCAGTATTTT. Its protein is CASSLQFSSTDTQYF.

In this sample, this clonotype turned up once. The chain links TRBV20-1 to TRBJ2-7, with D perhaps assigned TRBD1 or TRBD2 (5 bases each). The length of the CDR3 is 15 residues. Germline V gene sequence: CDR1 DFQATT, CDR2 SNEGSKA (reference sequence). The ends were cut back, 0 bases at V and 4 bases at J, with 16 bases in the middle. CDR3 protein: CSARDRAGSLYEQYF. DNA of the CDR3: TGCAGTGCTAGAGATCGCGCAGGGAGTCTGTACGAGCAGTACTTC.

The chain uses TRBV20-1 and TRBJ1-2; D is ambiguous. CDR3 length equals 13 residues. From germline, CDR1 is DFQATT and CDR2 SNEGSKA (reference sequence). V shed 6 bases and J shed 8 bases, with 19 bases lying between them. CDR3 bases: TGCAGTGCCGGATCAACATGGGCAAAGGGCTACACCTTC. It encodes CSAGSTWAKGYTF.

On this clonotype itself: The junction departs from germline at one end; a sequencing error may be responsible. The V and J genes are TRBV19 and TRBJ1-1; 10 bases align to TRBD1. CDR3 length: 14 amino acids. Germline V CDR1 and CDR2: LNHDA, SQIVND (reference sequence). The CDR3 spells CASSQGQGLGESFF. As DNA, the CDR3 is TGTGCCAGTAGCCAGGGACAGGGGTTAGGTGAATCTTTCTTT.

This clonotype came up a few times. This rearrangement joins TRBV20-1 to TRBJ2-5; D is possibly TRBD1 or TRBD2 (5 bases each). CDR1 is DFQATT and CDR2 is SNEGSKA in the germline V gene (reference sequence). Deletions cut 0 bases from V and 5 bases from J, with 13 bases between. CDR3 length: 14 amino acids. The CDR3 region has the DNA TGCAGTGCTAGAGACGGCAGTTGGGGGGAGACCCAGTACTTC. Its translation: CSARDGSWGETQYF.

This clonotype was counted ten times or more. This chain joins TRBV20-1 and TRBJ1-4, with D possibly matching TRBD1 (5 bases). V gave up 1 base and J gave up 11 bases, with 14 bases separating them. The germline CDR1 and CDR2 sequences are DFQATT and SNEGSKA (reference sequence). The CDR3 is made up of 13 amino acids. The chain's CDR3 is CSARGGGGEKLFF. As DNA, the CDR3 is TGCAGTGCTAGAGGGGGCGGTGGGGAGAAACTGTTTTTT.

The chain combines TRBV20-1 with TRBJ1-5; 10 bases fit TRBD1. Germline V gene sequence: CDR1 DFQATT, CDR2 SNEGSKA (reference sequence). The CDR3 extends over 16 amino acids. Losses at the gene ends were 7 bases for V and 2 bases for J; bases not matched to a gene: 11. CDR3 protein: CSVQTGGNVGNQPQHF. The DNA of the CDR3 is TGCAGTGTTCAGACAGGGGGCAATGTAGGCAATCAGCCCCAGCATTTT.

This clonotype was observed many times. The chain links TRBV2 to TRBJ2-2; possible D gene TRBD1, 6 bases. V was pared by 8 bases and J by 1 base, with 11 bases between. The germline V gene encodes CDR1 SNHLY and CDR2 FYNNEI. The CDR3 sequence is 14 residues long. The CDR3 here is CASGPGQNTGELFF. The CDR3 coding sequence is TGTGCCAGCGGACCGGGACAGAACACCGGGGAGCTGTTTTTT.

This clonotype showed up many times. This chain links TRBV7-9 with TRBJ2-5; 9 bases match TRBD1. Germline CDR1 SEHNR, CDR2 FQNEAQ (reference sequence). CDR3 size: 15 residues. The V gene end was trimmed by 5 bases and the J gene end by 7 bases; junction bases not matched to a gene: 11. CDR3 sequence: CASSSGQGSRGTQYF. CDR3 nucleotides: TGTGCCAGCAGCAGTGGACAGGGGTCAAGAGGGACCCAGTACTTC. Full variable domain (outside the CDR3, taken from reference TRBV7-9 and TRBJ2-5): DTGVSQNPRHKITKRGQNVTFRCDPISEHNRLYWYRQTLGQGPEFLTYFQNEAQLEKSRLLSDRFSAERPKGSFSTLEIQRTEQGDSAMYLCASSSGQGSRGTQYFGPGTRLLVL.